This T cell receptor (beta chain) was observed in a study of T cells in narcolepsy. Broader study findings: HCRT-specific and TRIB2-specific autoreactive clonotypes appeared among same-patient CSF and blood CD4+ clonotypes. Some memory CD4+ repertoires had no autoreactive clone sequences.

Germline-derived CDR1 and CDR2 are SGHVS and FNYEAQ. Trimming pared 2 bases from V and 4 bases from J, leaving 11 bases between. The CDR3 is 15 residues long. Assay: immunoSEQ multiplex PCR; the TCRdb copy retains only in-frame clones and omits some. The table shows about 40,000 clones, with approximately 89% occurring only once. This clone was seen only a few times. Its cognate antigen is unknown. The TCR originated in a human donor with narcolepsy. Sequenced material: CD45RA- memory CD4+ T cells from PBMCs. The rearrangement joins TRBV7-6 to TRBJ2-2, with a weak D call TRBD2 (5 bases). The CDR3 is CASSLSGMATGELFF. Here the CDR3 DNA reads TGTGCCAGCAGCTTATCCGGGATGGCCACCGGGGAGCTGTTTTTT.